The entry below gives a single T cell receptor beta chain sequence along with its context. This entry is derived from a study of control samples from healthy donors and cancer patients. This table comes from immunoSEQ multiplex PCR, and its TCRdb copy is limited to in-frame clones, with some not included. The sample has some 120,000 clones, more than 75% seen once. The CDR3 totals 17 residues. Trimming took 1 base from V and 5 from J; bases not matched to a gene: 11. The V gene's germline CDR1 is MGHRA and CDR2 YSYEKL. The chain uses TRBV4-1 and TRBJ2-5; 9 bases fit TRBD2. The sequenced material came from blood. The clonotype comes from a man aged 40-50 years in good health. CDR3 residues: CASSQGPARGGQETQYF. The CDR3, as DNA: TGCGCCAGCAGCCAAGGCCCTGCGCGGGGGGGGCAGGAGACCCAGTACTTC.